These 9 T cell receptor beta chains were sequenced from one sample in a study of shared clonotypes between healthy human individuals. Clones were sequenced by immunoSEQ multiplex PCR, and TCRdb holds only the in-frame ones, with some missing. This sample yields 150,000 to 200,000 clones, of which about 66% are seen a single time; over 9.5% belongs to the top ten. Sample: memory CD4+ T cells sorted from blood. Subset denoted: CD45RA-negative fraction. Receptors were obtained from a man younger than 40 in good health.

The chain couples TRBV11-2 to TRBJ2-3, with 8 bases fitting TRBD2. Germline V CDR1 and CDR2: SGHAT, FQNNGV. Germline trimming cut 7 bases from V and 2 bases from J; bases unmatched to any gene: 5. This CDR3 has 14 amino acids. CDR3 sequence: CASIKRGFTDTQYF. The CDR3 DNA reads TGTGCCAGCATCAAGCGGGGGTTCACAGATACGCAGTATTTT.

Details on this clone: At one boundary the junction diverges from the germline segment, which might be a read error. The chain uses TRBV9 and TRBJ2-2; 7 nucleotides agree with TRBD2. The CDR3 sequence is 18 residues long. CDR1 and CDR2 from the germline V gene are SGDLS and YYNGEE. CDR3 bases: TGTGCCAGCAGCGTAGGGCTTCGGGGAGGGAGTTACACCCGGGAGCTGTTTTTT. This translates into CASSVGLRGGSYTRELFF.

The table lists this clone with a count of one. The chain combines TRBV5-1 with TRBJ1-3; no definite D call. V lost 6 bases to trimming and J lost 2 bases, with 9 bases between them. The CDR3 extends over 13 amino acids. The germline gives CDR1 SGHRS, CDR2 YFSETQ. This chain's CDR3 is CASTRTPGNTIYF. The CDR3 nucleotides read TGCGCCAGCACCCGGACGCCTGGAAACACCATATATTTT.

This sequence joins TRBV6-5 and TRBJ2-7; D is ambiguous. The CDR3 length is 13 residues. Germline CDR1 reads MNHEY; CDR2 reads SVGAGI. The V and J ends lost 6 bases and 6 bases respectively, with 15 bases between them. CDR3 region: CASSRPLPAEQYF. In DNA form, the CDR3 reads TGTGCCAGCAGCCGACCGCTCCCTGCCGAGCAGTACTTC.

The V call is TRBV4-2, the J call TRBJ2-6, with D tentatively TRBD1 (5 bases). Looked up from germline, CDR1 is LGHNA and CDR2 is YNFKEQ. The germline V and J ends were trimmed by 0 bases and 4 bases, with 10 bases remaining between them. This CDR3 has 16 amino acids. CDR3: CASSQEEGVGANVLTF. CDR3 nucleotide sequence: TGTGCCAGCAGCCAAGAGGAAGGGGTCGGGGCCAACGTCCTGACTTTC.

This rearrangement joins TRBV28 to TRBJ1-2, with D perhaps matching TRBD1 (6 bases). The CDR3 spans 15 residues. Germline values: CDR1 MDHEN, CDR2 SYDVKM. With 2 bases removed from V and 3 bases from J, the gap between germline ends came to 13 bases. This CDR3 reads CASSLSAGGDYGYTF. DNA of the CDR3: TGTGCCAGCAGTTTAAGTGCCGGGGGCGACTATGGCTACACCTTC.

This chain's CDR3 is CASSPPEGRAWNTEAFF. The CDR3 nucleotides read TGTGCCAGCAGTCCCCCCGAGGGTCGGGCCTGGAACACTGAAGCTTTCTTT. The J gene is TRBJ1-1, the V gene TRBV27; D unclear. The CDR3 extends over 17 amino acids. Germline CDR1 and CDR2: MNHEY and SMNVEV (reference sequence). The germline V and J ends were trimmed by 5 bases and 1 base, with 20 bases remaining between them.

The chain recombines TRBV15 with TRBJ1-4; D might be TRBD1 (5 bases). With 5 bases removed from V and 0 bases from J, the gap between germline ends came to 22 bases. Germline CDR1 reads LNHNV; CDR2 reads YYDKDF (reference sequence). This CDR3 comprises 19 residues. Here the CDR3 DNA reads TGTGCCACCAGCGGTCCATTGCGGGGGTTGGCCGCAACTAATGAAAAACTGTTTTTT. Amino acid sequence: CATSGPLRGLAATNEKLFF.

The J gene is TRBJ1-2, the V gene TRBV9; a weak D match, TRBD1 (5 bases). V shed 4 bases and J shed 6 bases, with 13 bases lying between them. CDR3 length: 13 amino acids. Germline V gives CDR1 SGDLS, CDR2 YYNGEE. As DNA, the CDR3 is TGTGCCAGCAGCCCGCGGGGCAGCCATGGCTACACCTTC. Translation gives CASSPRGSHGYTF. The full variable domain, completed using reference TRBV9 and TRBJ1-2, is DSGVTQTPKHLITATGQRVTLRCSPRSGDLSVYWYQQSLDQGLQFLIQYYNGEERAKGNILERFSAQQFPDLHSELNLSSLELGDSALYFCASSPRGSHGYTFGSGTRLTVV.